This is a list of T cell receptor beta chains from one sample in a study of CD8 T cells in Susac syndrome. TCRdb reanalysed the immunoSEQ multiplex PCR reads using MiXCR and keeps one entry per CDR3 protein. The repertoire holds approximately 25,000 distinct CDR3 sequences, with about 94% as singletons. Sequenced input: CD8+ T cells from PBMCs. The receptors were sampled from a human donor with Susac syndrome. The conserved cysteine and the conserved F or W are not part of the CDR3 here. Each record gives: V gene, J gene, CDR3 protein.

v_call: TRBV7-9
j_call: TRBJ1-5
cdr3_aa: ASRRADQPQH

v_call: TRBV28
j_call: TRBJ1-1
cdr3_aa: ASSGGMNTEAF

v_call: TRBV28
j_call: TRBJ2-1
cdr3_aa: ASTRVYNEQF

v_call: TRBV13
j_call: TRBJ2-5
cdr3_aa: ASSLGDRAGKTQY

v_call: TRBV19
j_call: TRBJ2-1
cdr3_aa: ASSSSAGVNNEQF

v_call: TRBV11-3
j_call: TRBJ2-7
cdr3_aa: ASSPQGDDEQY

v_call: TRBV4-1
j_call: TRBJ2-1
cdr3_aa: ASSQSLSSYNEQF

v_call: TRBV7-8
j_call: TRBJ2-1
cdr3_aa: ASSLERGAYNEQF

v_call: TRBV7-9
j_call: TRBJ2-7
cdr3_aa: ASSFRDRVQQY

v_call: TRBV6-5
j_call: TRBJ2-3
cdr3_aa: ASSYSIWGAKDTQY

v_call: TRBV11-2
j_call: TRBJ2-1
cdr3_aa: ASSLDKQVYNEQF

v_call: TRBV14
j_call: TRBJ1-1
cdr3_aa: ASSQNRGTAKPGPF

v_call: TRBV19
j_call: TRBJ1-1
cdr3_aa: ASSIDAGEGLTEAF

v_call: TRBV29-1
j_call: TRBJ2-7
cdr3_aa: SAWDSGEQY

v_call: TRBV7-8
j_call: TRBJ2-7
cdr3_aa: ASTLHRWGPTYEQY

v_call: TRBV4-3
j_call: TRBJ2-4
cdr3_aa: ASRQNLAKNIQY

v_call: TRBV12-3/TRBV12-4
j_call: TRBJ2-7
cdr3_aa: ASSFDSWYEQY

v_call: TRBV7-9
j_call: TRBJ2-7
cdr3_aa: ASSTRDSYPYEQY

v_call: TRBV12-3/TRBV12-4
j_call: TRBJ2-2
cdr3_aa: ASSRGTGELF

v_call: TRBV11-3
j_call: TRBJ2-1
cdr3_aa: ASSRFDSEGGEQF

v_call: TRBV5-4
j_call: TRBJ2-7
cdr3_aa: ASSLMGQGAMYEQY

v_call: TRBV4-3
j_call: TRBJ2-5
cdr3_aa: ASSPRSSGIETQY

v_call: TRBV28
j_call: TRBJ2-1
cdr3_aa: AGQGQQSSYNEQF

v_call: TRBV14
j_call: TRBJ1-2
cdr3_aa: ASSQNPNYGYT

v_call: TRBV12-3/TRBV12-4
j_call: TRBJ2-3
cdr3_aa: ASSSRTASTDTQY

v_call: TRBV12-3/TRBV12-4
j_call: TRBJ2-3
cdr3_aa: ASSLEGRTDTQY

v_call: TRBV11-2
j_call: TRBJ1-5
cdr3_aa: ASSPTGGSNQPQH

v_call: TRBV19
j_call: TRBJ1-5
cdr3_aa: ASSHGTGANQPQH

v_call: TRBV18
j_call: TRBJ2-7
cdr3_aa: ASSPKGRGYEQY

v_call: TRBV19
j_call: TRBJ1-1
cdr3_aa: ASSEILNTEAF

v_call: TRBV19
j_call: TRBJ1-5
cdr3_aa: ASSRADSSNQPQH

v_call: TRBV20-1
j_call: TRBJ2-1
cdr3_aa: SAGDSYNEQF

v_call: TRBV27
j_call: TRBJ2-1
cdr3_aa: ASSFTIPTEQF

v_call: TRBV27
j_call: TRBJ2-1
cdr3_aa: ASSSGGAVNEQF

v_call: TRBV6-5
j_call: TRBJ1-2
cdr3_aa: ASSYSRQNYGYT